This T cell receptor beta chain comes out of a study of T cell repertoires in cytomegalovirus infection. TCRdb recomputed calls from the reads with MiXCR, one row per CDR3 protein. The sample shows roughly 69,000 distinct CDR3 sequences, about 30% of them seen only once. Of note for this clonotype: The antigen remains undetermined.

This CDR3 spans 18 amino acids. The junction had 18 bases not matched to a gene; V was cut back by 6 bases and J by 4 bases. The germline gives CDR1 DFQATT, CDR2 SNEGSKA (reference sequence). The chain is built from TRBV20-1 and TRBJ2-2, with 9 bases fitting TRBD2. This clonotype originated in a human donor in good health (CMV status not recorded). Some clones in this sample may be carry-over from other donors' samples. This material consisted of CD8+ T cells from cultured PBMCs, taken from culture after CMV antigen stimulation. The chain's CDR3 is CSARRALSGGSSTGELFF. CDR3 bases: TGCAGTGCCCGAAGAGCGCTTAGCGGGGGTTCCTCCACCGGGGAGCTGTTTTTT.